This TCR beta chain was recorded in a study of shared T cell receptors in the human thymus. Sequenced by immunoSEQ multiplex PCR; TCRdb stores in-frame clones only, minus some. The data show under 450,000 clones, with just under 95% seen just once and 0.015% to 0.02% held by the top ten. Germline CDR1 reads SGHDN; CDR2 reads FVKESK. The CDR3 runs to 18 residues. V shed 3 bases and J 5 bases; nucleotides not matched to a gene: 18. Material for sequencing was thymocytes. The chain combines TRBV14 with TRBJ2-7, with 8 nucleotides matching TRBD1. The clonotype comes from a human donor. In nucleotides, the CDR3 is TGTGCCAGCAGCCATCAGGGGGCTGGGACCGGGGAGGAGGACGAGCAGTACTTC. It yields the protein CASSHQGAGTGEEDEQYF.